This T cell receptor (beta chain) comes out of a study of radiation and T cells in renal cell carcinoma. Study summary: Nephrectomy followed 15 Gy stereotactic body radiation by 4 weeks.

The assay was immunoSEQ multiplex PCR, and TCRdb's table has in-frame clones only and misses some. Among some 120,000 clones listed, 88% were seen once. Time point denoted: blood 2 weeks post-SBRT. This sample's treatment: 15 Gy SBRT to primary tumor, nephrectomy 4 weeks later. Germline CDR1 reads LNHDA; CDR2 reads SQIVND (reference sequence). V was pared by 4 bases and J by 8 bases, with 11 bases between. The CDR3 covers 12 residues. The chain uses TRBV19 and TRBJ1-2; TRBD1 might be the D (6 bases). This clonotype originated in a woman aged 70-85 years with renal cell carcinoma. Here the sequenced sample was blood, taken from a patient whose treatment included radiotherapy and nephrectomy. This CDR3 reads CASSRWDNGYTF. The CDR3 DNA reads TGTGCCAGTAGTAGGTGGGACAACGGCTACACCTTC.